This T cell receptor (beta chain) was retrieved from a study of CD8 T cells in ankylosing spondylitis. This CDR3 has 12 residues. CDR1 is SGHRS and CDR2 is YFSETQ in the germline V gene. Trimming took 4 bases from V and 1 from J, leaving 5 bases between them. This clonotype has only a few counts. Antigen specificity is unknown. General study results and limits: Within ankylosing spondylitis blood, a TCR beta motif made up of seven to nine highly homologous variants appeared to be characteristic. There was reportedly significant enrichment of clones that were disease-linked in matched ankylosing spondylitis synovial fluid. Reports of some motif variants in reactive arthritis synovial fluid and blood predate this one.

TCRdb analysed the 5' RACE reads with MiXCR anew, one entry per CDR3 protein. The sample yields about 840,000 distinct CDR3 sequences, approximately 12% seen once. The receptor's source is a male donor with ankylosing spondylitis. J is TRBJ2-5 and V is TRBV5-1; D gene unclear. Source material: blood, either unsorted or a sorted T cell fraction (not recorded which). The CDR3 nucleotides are TGCGCCAGCAGCACGACCCAAGAGACCCAGTACTTC. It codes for CASSTTQETQYF. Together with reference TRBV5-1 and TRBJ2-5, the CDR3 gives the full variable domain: KAGVTQTPRYLIKTRGQQVTLSCSPISGHRSVSWYQQTPGQGLQFLFEYFSETQRNKGNFPGRFSGRQFSNSRSEMNVSTLELGDSALYLCASSTTQETQYFGPGTRLLVL.